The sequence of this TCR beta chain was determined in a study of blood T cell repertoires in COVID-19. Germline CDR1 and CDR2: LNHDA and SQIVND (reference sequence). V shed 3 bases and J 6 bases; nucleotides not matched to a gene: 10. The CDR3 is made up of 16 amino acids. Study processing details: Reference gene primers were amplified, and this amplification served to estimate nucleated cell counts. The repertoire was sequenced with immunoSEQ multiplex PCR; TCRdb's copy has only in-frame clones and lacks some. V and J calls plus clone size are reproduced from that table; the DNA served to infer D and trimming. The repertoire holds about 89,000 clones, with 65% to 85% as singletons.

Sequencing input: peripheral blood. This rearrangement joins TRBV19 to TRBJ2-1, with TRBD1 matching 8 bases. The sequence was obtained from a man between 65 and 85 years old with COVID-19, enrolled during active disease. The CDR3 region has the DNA TGTGCCAGTAGTATCAACAGGGGGTCAAATAGCAATGAGCAGTTCTTC. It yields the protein CASSINRGSNSNEQFF.